These T cell receptor beta chains were read from a single sample in a study of cytomegalovirus exposure and HLA in healthy donors. TCRdb's table, derived via immunoSEQ multiplex PCR, lists solely in-frame clones and lacks some. Among about 140,000 clones listed, about 79% were seen once. Input material: PBMCs. These TCRs come from a man aged 40-49 years in good health and CMV-seropositive. Both conserved end residues are part of each CDR3. Fields, in order: D gene, V gene, J gene, clone size, CDR3 DNA, CDR3 protein. A D gene is named only where the DNA matches it firmly. Size tells how often a clone was seen (once, few, many) or the class of an expanded clone, and some rows leave it out.

.	TRBV7-9	TRBJ1-2	.	TGTGCCAGCAGCTTATTCCAGGGGTCCTATGGCTACACCTTC	CASSLFQGSYGYTF
.	TRBV19	TRBJ1-2	.	TGTGCCAGTAGGGCGGGCGCCTGGAATGGCTACACCTTC	CASRAGAWNGYTF
.	TRBV18	TRBJ1-1	.	TGTGCCAGCTCACCGCTCCGGGCTGAAGCTTTCTTT	CASSPLRAEAFF
TRBD1	TRBV29-1	TRBJ1-4	.	TGCAGCGTTCTAAGGGGGACAGGGGATGAAAAACTGTTTTTT	CSVLRGTGDEKLFF
TRBD2	TRBV30	TRBJ2-2	.	TGTGCCTGGAGTGTACTCTTGCCTAGCGGGAGTTGGACCGGGGAGCTGTTTTTT	CAWSVLLPSGSWTGELFF
.	TRBV21-1	TRBJ1-2	.	TGTGCCAGCAGCCCGATTGGAGGGGGCGGCTATGGCTACACCTTC	CASSPIGGGGYGYTF
.	TRBV15	TRBJ2-7	once	TGTGCCACCAGCAGAGATGGGGTTGGGGGGAGTGTGAAGTACTTC	CATSRDGVGGSVKYF
TRBD1	TRBV5-1	TRBJ2-1	.	TGCGCCAGCAGCTGGGGACAGTTAAGCTCCTACAATGAGCAGTTCTTC	CASSWGQLSSYNEQFF
.	TRBV6-1	TRBJ1-2	.	TGTGCCAGCAGAGGACAGCCCTTTAACTATGGCTACACCTTC	CASRGQPFNYGYTF
.	TRBV30	TRBJ1-6	.	TGTGCCTGGAGTTTCATCGACAGGAACAATTCACCCCCCCACTTT	CAWSFIDRNNSPPHF
TRBD2	TRBV27	TRBJ2-3	.	TGTGCCAGCAGTCTAGCGCCGGGACTAGCTGGGACAGATACGCAGTATTTT	CASSLAPGLAGTDTQYF
TRBD2	TRBV13	TRBJ2-1	.	TGTGCCAGCAGCTCGGGACTAGCGGGGGGCCTTGACAATGAGCAGTTCTTC	CASSSGLAGGLDNEQFF
.	TRBV6-4	TRBJ2-1	.	TGTGCCAGCAGTGTAGACTTCTACAATGAGCAGTTCTTC	CASSVDFYNEQFF
.	TRBV19	TRBJ2-1	.	TGTGCCAGTAGTAGGACTCGGACCTACAATGAGCAGTTCTTC	CASSRTRTYNEQFF
TRBD1	TRBV2	TRBJ2-3	.	TGTGCCAGCAGTGGGACAGGGAGTCCAGATACGCAGTATTTT	CASSGTGSPDTQYF
TRBD1	TRBV2	TRBJ1-1	.	TGTGCCAGCAGGGAGCAGGGACAGCCGAACACTGAAGCTTTCTTT	CASREQGQPNTEAFF
TRBD2	TRBV9	TRBJ2-2	.	TGTGCCAGCAGACCTACTAGCGGGAGTGGCGGGGAGCTGTTTTTT	CASRPTSGSGGELFF
.	TRBV6-5	TRBJ1-1	.	TGTGCCAGCAGTGTCCTGGGGGGTAACACTGAAGCTTTCTTT	CASSVLGGNTEAFF
.	TRBV28	TRBJ2-7	.	TGTGCCAGCACTTCGCCGGTATCCTACGAGCAGTACTTC	CASTSPVSYEQYF
TRBD1	TRBV19	TRBJ1-1	.	TGTGCCAGTTTCTCGCCAGGGGGTATAGTGGATGAAGCTTTCTTT	CASFSPGGIVDEAFF
.	TRBV6-6	TRBJ1-5	.	TGTGCCAGCAGTTACCCCCCGTCCCAGCATTTT	CASSYPPSQHF
TRBD2	TRBV7-9	TRBJ2-1	.	TGTGCCAGCAGCTCAGCCGTAGCGGGAGGCGGGTACAATGAGCAGTTCTTC	CASSSAVAGGGYNEQFF
TRBD2	TRBV6-5	TRBJ2-3	.	TGTGCCAGCAGACCCCGGGGGGGTAGCACAGATACGCAGTATTTT	CASRPRGGSTDTQYF
TRBD2	TRBV27	TRBJ2-7	.	TGTGCCAGCAGTTTTTCTCTAGCGGCACCCTACGAGCAGTACTTC	CASSFSLAAPYEQYF
.	TRBV6-6	TRBJ1-2	.	TGTGCCAGCAGAAGTAACAAAGGGGAGGATGACTATGGCTACACCTTC	CASRSNKGEDDYGYTF
TRBD1	TRBV5-6	TRBJ2-7	once	TGTGCCAGCAGCCGCTGGGACAGCTACGAGCAGTACTTC	CASSRWDSYEQYF
.	TRBV5-5	TRBJ2-5	.	TGTGCCAGCAGCTTGGTTGGGGCTGGGGAGACCCAGTACTTC	CASSLVGAGETQYF
.	TRBV10-3	TRBJ1-1	.	TGTGCCATCAGTGAGTCCGGACTGACGGGGTTGGGCCCTACGAACACTGAAGCTTTCTTT	CAISESGLTGLGPTNTEAFF
TRBD1	TRBV9	TRBJ2-6	.	TGTGCCAGCAGCGTAGCTACTCAGGGGGCGGCTGGGGCCAACGTCCTGACTTTC	CASSVATQGAAGANVLTF
TRBD1	TRBV10-3	TRBJ1-1	.	TGTGCCACCATCCGGGGACAGGGAAAGGTGAACACTGAAGCTTTCTTT	CATIRGQGKVNTEAFF
TRBD1	TRBV11-2	TRBJ2-3	few	TGTGCCAGCAGCGTCCGACAGGGGGCCACGTTTGGCACAGATACGCAGTATTTT	CASSVRQGATFGTDTQYF